This T cell receptor (beta chain) was captured by sequencing in a study of blood T cell repertoires in COVID-19. Study background: Some COVID-19 samples were acute and others convalescent; all came from the United States, Italy and Spain.

Libraries were prepared by immunoSEQ multiplex PCR; TCRdb keeps only in-frame clonotypes and omits some of them. Of 30,000 to 40,000 clones listed, 85% to 90% were seen once; the top ten hold 44%. V gave up 0 bases and J gave up 4 bases, with 14 bases separating them. Germline V CDR1 and CDR2: SGDLS, YYNGEE. This CDR3 region has 17 residues. The source material was peripheral blood. This receptor was identified in a man between 60 and 75 years old with active or convalescent COVID-19. This sequence joins TRBV9 and TRBJ1-6; the D gene is possibly TRBD1 (6 bases). CDR3 sequence (DNA): TGTGCCAGCAGCGTAGCCCGAACGACAGGTTATAATTCACCCCTCCACTTT. Protein product: CASSVARTTGYNSPLHF.